Listed below are T cell receptor beta chains from one sample, sequenced in a study of CD8 T cell repertoires and HIV-1 epitope variants. Here immunoSEQ multiplex PCR was the method, and the copy in TCRdb shows in-frame clones only, minus some. The sample comprises a few thousand clones, approximately 70% of which are singletons, and almost 40% rests with the top ten. Their antigens remain unidentified. What was sequenced was cultured CD8+ T cells derived from PBMCs. The origin of the receptors is a male donor with HIV. CDR3s include the opening cysteine and the closing phenylalanine or tryptophan. The D gene is left open where the match is weak. Only part of the rows carry a size: once, few, many, or a class if the clone is expanded.

TRBJ2-7	NA	NA	TRBV4-3	CASSQDLGGASYEQYF	TGCGCCAGCAGCCAAGATCTAGGGGGGGCCTCCTACGAGCAGTACTTC
TRBJ2-1	TRBD1	NA	TRBV6-4	CASSDSDQGAYEQFF	TGTGCCAGCAGTGACTCGGATCAGGGGGCCTATGAGCAGTTCTTC
TRBJ2-7	NA	NA	TRBV6-4	CASSEDSLYEQYF	TGTGCCAGCAGTGAAGACAGTTTGTACGAGCAGTACTTC
TRBJ2-7	TRBD1	few	TRBV7-4	CASATGDEQYF	TGTGCCAGCGCAACAGGGGACGAGCAGTACTTC
TRBJ2-7	TRBD1	NA	TRBV9	CASSDNRGEQYF	TGTGCCAGCAGCGACAACAGGGGTGAGCAGTACTTC
TRBJ2-7	NA	NA	TRBV7-2	CASSLGAATYEQYF	TGTGCCAGCAGCTTAGGGGCAGCCACCTACGAGCAGTACTTC
TRBJ2-6	NA	NA	TRBV6-1	CAISESLGVSGANVLTF	TGTGCCATCAGTGAGTCTCTGGGGGTATCTGGGGCCAACGTCCTGACTTTC
TRBJ2-5	NA	NA	TRBV28	CASSFKVGETQYF	TGTGCCAGCAGTTTTAAGGTGGGGGAGACCCAGTACTTC
TRBJ2-1	TRBD2	NA	TRBV6-1	CASRPSGGLGEQFF	TGTGCCAGCAGGCCTAGCGGCGGTTTGGGTGAGCAGTTCTTC
TRBJ2-7	NA	NA	TRBV7-9	CASSLSRREQYF	TGTGCCAGCAGCTTGTCCCGGAGGGAGCAGTACTTC
TRBJ1-2	NA	NA	TRBV19	CASSIGTGDPHGYTF	TGTGCCAGTAGTATAGGTACGGGGGATCCACATGGCTACACCTTC
TRBJ1-5	NA	NA	TRBV7-9	CASSLDRTQPQHF	TGTGCCAGCAGCTTAGACAGGACCCAGCCCCAGCATTTT
TRBJ2-2	TRBD1	once	TRBV11-3	CASSSWTGTDTGELFF	TGTGCCAGCAGCTCCTGGACAGGGACGGACACCGGGGAGCTGTTTTTT
TRBJ1-3	NA	NA	TRBV7-9	CASSLSVSSGNTIYF	TGTGCCAGCAGCTTATCGGTCTCCTCTGGAAACACCATATATTTT
TRBJ2-7	NA	few	TRBV19	CASTPSGDNGYEQYF	TGTGCCAGTACCCCATCGGGGGATAACGGGTACGAGCAGTACTTC
TRBJ1-5	NA	NA	TRBV15	CATSREQLTRYSNQPQHF	TGTGCCACCAGCAGAGAACAATTGACACGATATAGCAATCAGCCCCAGCATTTT
TRBJ2-7	NA	NA	TRBV19	CASSLQNRQYF	TGTGCCAGTAGTCTCCAAAATCGGCAGTACTTC
TRBJ1-6	TRBD1	NA	TRBV30	CAWSVPSGTGNSPLHF	TGTGCCTGGAGCGTCCCGTCGGGGACAGGGAATTCACCCCTCCACTTT
TRBJ1-1	NA	few	TRBV25-1	CASSEAGSWTEAFF	TGTGCCAGCAGTGAGGCAGGGAGTTGGACTGAAGCTTTCTTT
TRBJ1-5	NA	NA	TRBV4-2	CASSQAGGQPQHF	TGTGCCAGCAGCCAAGCAGGCGGACAGCCCCAGCATTTT
TRBJ2-3	NA	NA	TRBV5-4	CASSLSAGAPDTQYF	TGTGCCAGCAGCTTGTCGGCGGGGGCACCAGATACGCAGTATTTT
TRBJ2-1	TRBD2	NA	TRBV27	CASSLGGRADEQFF	TGTGCCAGCAGTTTAGGTGGGAGGGCCGATGAGCAGTTCTTC
TRBJ1-1	NA	NA	TRBV6-5	CASSYSNTEAFF	TGTGCCAGCAGTTACTCCAACACTGAAGCTTTCTTT
TRBJ2-2	NA	NA	TRBV27	CASSLSPSGGELFF	TGTGCCAGCAGTTTATCCCCCTCTGGCGGGGAGCTGTTTTTT
TRBJ2-5	TRBD1	few	TRBV28	CASSSDRGEETQYF	TGTGCCAGCAGTTCGGACAGGGGGGAGGAGACCCAGTACTTC